The rows below give T cell receptor beta chains drawn from one sample of a study of blood T cell repertoires in COVID-19. Assay: immunoSEQ multiplex PCR; the TCRdb copy retains only in-frame clones and omits some. This table holds about 250,000 clones, roughly 86% found once. The sequenced material came from peripheral blood. Every receptor here comes from a woman aged 55-75 years who had recovered from COVID-19. Both conserved end residues are part of each CDR3. The D gene is left open where the match is weak. Only part of the rows carry a size: once, few, many, or a class if the clone is expanded.

j_call cdr3_length d_call v_call clone_size cdr3_nt cdr3_aa
TRBJ2-3 18 TRBD2 TRBV7-2 . TGTGCCAGCAGCGTAGGACTAGCGGGGGCCCCTCCGGGGGATACGCAGTATTTT CASSVGLAGAPPGDTQYF
TRBJ1-6 14 TRBD1 TRBV7-9 . TGTGCCAGCAGCTTGGCCGACAGGGACTCACCCCTCCACTTT CASSLADRDSPLHF
TRBJ2-1 16 . TRBV2 . TGTGCCAGCAGTTCTCAGGGGTCCCCCATCTACAATGAGCAGTTCTTC CASSSQGSPIYNEQFF
TRBJ2-2 15 TRBD1 TRBV19 . TGTGCCAGTGACGCTCGGACAGGGCGAACCGGGGAGCTGTTTTTT CASDARTGRTGELFF
TRBJ2-3 14 . TRBV5-1 . TGCGCCAGCAGAATGGGACTTTTTGGAGATACGCAGTATTTT CASRMGLFGDTQYF
TRBJ1-5 20 TRBD1 TRBV6-6 . TGTGCCAGCAGCGACAGGGGACGGCTATCAAGCGCCTATAGCAATCAGCCCCAGCATTTT CASSDRGRLSSAYSNQPQHF
TRBJ2-5 16 TRBD2 TRBV7-9 . TGTGCCAGCAGGTCTACTAGCGGGGGGCATCCTGAGACCCAGTACTTC CASRSTSGGHPETQYF
TRBJ2-3 13 . TRBV5-5 few TGTGCCAGCAGCGTGGCGGCCCCAGGTACGCAGTATTTT CASSVAAPGTQYF
TRBJ2-5 15 . TRBV3-1/TRBV3-2 . TGTGCCAGCAGCCAAGATCGGGCTAGCCGAAAGACCCAGTACTTC CASSQDRASRKTQYF
TRBJ2-5 14 . TRBV29-1 . TGCAGCGTTGAAGGCCTACAGGGAAGAGAGACCCAGTACTTC CSVEGLQGRETQYF
TRBJ2-2 15 TRBD2 TRBV20-1 . TGCAGTGCTAGTCCCCCTAGCGGGGGGGTAGGGGAGCTGTTTTTT CSASPPSGGVGELFF
TRBJ1-1 16 TRBD1 TRBV5-1 . TGCGCCAGCAGCTTTGGGACAGGCGGCATGAACACTGAAGCTTTCTTT CASSFGTGGMNTEAFF
TRBJ2-1 13 TRBD2 TRBV7-2 . TGTGCCAGCAGCCTAAGACTGTGGGAGGGGCAGTTCTTC CASSLRLWEGQFF
TRBJ2-3 13 TRBD1 TRBV24-1 . TGTGCCACCAGTGGCCACAGGGGAGATACGCAGTATTTT CATSGHRGDTQYF
TRBJ2-3 12 . TRBV19 . TGTGCCAGTAGTATCACGGGGGATACGCAGTATTTT CASSITGDTQYF
TRBJ1-2 15 TRBD1 TRBV7-9 . TGTGCCAGCAGCTTAGGGACAGGGGGCACGTATGGCTACACCTTC CASSLGTGGTYGYTF
TRBJ2-7 17 TRBD2 TRBV4-2 few TGTGCCAGCAGCCAACCACCTACTAGCGGGGTTACCTACGAGCAGTACTTC CASSQPPTSGVTYEQYF
TRBJ1-5 13 TRBD1 TRBV7-9 . TGTGCCAGCGGGCGACAGGGTAATCAGCCCCAGCATTTT CASGRQGNQPQHF
TRBJ1-3 15 . TRBV11-2 . TGTGCCAGCAGCTTGGCCCCTCTAGCTGGAAACACCATATATTTT CASSLAPLAGNTIYF
TRBJ1-1 14 . TRBV6-5 . TGTGCCAGCAGCCGCGGAGGTGGGAGCACTGAAGCTTTCTTT CASSRGGGSTEAFF
TRBJ1-3 16 TRBD1 TRBV7-2 . TGTGCCAGCAGACCAAGGACAGGGCCCTCTGGAAACACCATATATTTT CASRPRTGPSGNTIYF
TRBJ1-6 15 . TRBV7-2 . TGTGCCAGCAGCTTAGCAGGGGGATCGAATTCACCCCTCCACTTT CASSLAGGSNSPLHF
TRBJ1-1 13 . TRBV9 . TGTGCCAGCAGCGTGACGGGGGGCGCGGAAGCTTTCTTT CASSVTGGAEAFF
TRBJ2-3 17 TRBD1 TRBV9 . TGTGCCAGCAGCGCGACAGGGATCCAAAATCCCACAGATACGCAGTATTTT CASSATGIQNPTDTQYF
TRBJ1-4 14 . TRBV2 . TGTGCCAGCGCATACAGGACAACTAATGAAAAACTGTTTTTT CASAYRTTNEKLFF
TRBJ1-2 15 . TRBV5-4 few TGTGCCAGCAGCTCCGGACAGCCTGGTAACTATGGCTACACCTTC CASSSGQPGNYGYTF
TRBJ1-3 15 . TRBV7-2 . TGTGCCAGCAGCTCGAGAACTCATTCTGGAAACACCATATATTTT CASSSRTHSGNTIYF
TRBJ2-1 14 TRBD1 TRBV11-1 . TGTGCCAGCAGCCCTGACAGGGTGATAGGTGAGCAGTTCTTC CASSPDRVIGEQFF
TRBJ2-7 15 TRBD1 TRBV6-5 . TGTGCCAGCAGCTTAATCGGGACAGGGAGTGACGAGCAGTACTTC CASSLIGTGSDEQYF
TRBJ2-1 14 TRBD2 TRBV7-2 few TGTGCCAGCAGCTCCACTCGCCGGGGGGATGAGCAGTTCTTC CASSSTRRGDEQFF
TRBJ2-7 14 TRBD2 TRBV7-9 . TGTGCCAGCAGCTTCCCGGGGGGTCCTTACGAGCAGTACTTC CASSFPGGPYEQYF
TRBJ1-4 13 TRBD1 TRBV19 . TGTGTAACAGGGGGGAATACTGACGAAAAACTGTTTTTT CVTGGNTDEKLFF
TRBJ2-1 16 . TRBV11-3 . TGTGCCAGCAGCTCGAGAGGAGGGATGGACTACAATGAGCAGTTCTTC CASSSRGGMDYNEQFF
TRBJ1-2 14 . TRBV6-8 . TGTGCCAGCATTCACACAGCACCTAACTATGGCTACACCTTC CASIHTAPNYGYTF
TRBJ1-1 12 . TRBV19 . TGTGCCAGTAGGGGGAGTGGCACTGAAGCTTTCTTT CASRGSGTEAFF